This T cell receptor beta chain was recovered during a study of cytomegalovirus exposure and HLA in healthy donors. Germline V CDR1 and CDR2: SEHNR, FQNEAQ (reference sequence). This CDR3 contains 13 residues. The ends were cut back, 1 base at V and 13 bases at J, with 15 bases in the middle. The PCR used 60 Vbeta and 13 Jbeta primers. The authors' processing: Later, an analysis found 65 million to 85 million unique TCR beta chains, and roughly 9.9 million of these were shared. Measured with immunoSEQ multiplex PCR; TCRdb has only the in-frame clones, and not every one. That table supplies the V and J calls and clone size; D and trimming were determined from the DNA. The sample includes some 190,000 clones, roughly 80% seen only once; the top ten take more than 1.5%. Notes on the study in general: Many donors shared some public TCRs, even though most TCR sequences were rare. A later analysis showed HLA-associated TCR beta chains outstripping equally common others in clonal expansion. Sequencing depth across donors, presence/absence analyses assumed, was roughly uniform.

Comment on this clone: The antigen remains unidentified.

The J gene is TRBJ2-3, the V gene TRBV7-9; TRBD2 is a possible D gene (5 bases). Sequenced input: PBMCs. This sequence was found in a man in his forties in good health and CMV-seronegative. For the CDR3, the DNA is TGTGCCAGCAGCTTAGAGGTCCCAGGAGGAAAGTATTTT. Translation gives CASSLEVPGGKYF.